One and the same sample provided the 11 T cell receptor beta chains below, sequenced in a study of blood T cell repertoires in COVID-19. Sequencing used immunoSEQ multiplex PCR; TCRdb keeps in-frame clones, though not all of them. Among about 280,000 clones listed, approximately 90% were seen once. Input material: PBMCs or T cells enriched from blood (not recorded which). Receptors originate from a man aged 35 to 55 who had been exposed to COVID-19.

This chain uses TRBV19 with TRBJ1-5; D is unclear. Trimming took off 6 bases at V and 3 bases at J, with 6 bases between the two ends. In germline, CDR1 is LNHDA, CDR2 SQIVND (reference sequence). This CDR3 region has 12 residues. CDR3 in DNA: TGTGCCAGTAGACAGAACAATCAGCCCCAGCATTTT. Its translation is CASRQNNQPQHF.

The chain has TRBV11-2 and TRBJ1-2; D remains ambiguous. Germline V lookup: CDR1 SGHAT, CDR2 FQNNGV. This CDR3 has 14 amino acids. V was cut by 1 base and J by 1 base, with 7 bases left in between. In DNA, the CDR3 is TGTGCCAGCAGCTTAGGGGCCCGTAACTATGGCTACACCTTC. This translates into CASSLGARNYGYTF. The complete variable domain, with remaining parts taken from reference TRBV11-2 and TRBJ1-2, reads EAGVAQSPRYKIIEKRQSVAFWCNPISGHATLYWYQQILGQGPKLLIQFQNNGVVDDSQLPKDRFSAERLKGVDSTLKIQPAKLEDSAVYLCASSLGARNYGYTFGSGTRLTVV.

J is TRBJ1-2 and V is TRBV4-3; D gene ambiguous. The germline V gene has CDR1 LGHNA and CDR2 YSLEER. The germline V and J ends were trimmed by 0 bases and 4 bases, with 15 bases remaining between them. The CDR3 is 16 amino acids. The CDR3 sequence is CASSQDIEALVYGYTF. In DNA form, the CDR3 reads TGCGCCAGCAGCCAAGATATCGAGGCTTTAGTCTATGGCTACACCTTC.

The chain carries TRBV18 and TRBJ1-5; D is unclear. The CDR3 runs 14 residues. Germline V lookup: CDR1 KGHSH, CDR2 LQKENI. V was trimmed by 8 bases and J by 0 bases, leaving 11 bases between them. In nucleotides, the CDR3 is TGTGCCAGCGCCATAAAGCCTAGCAATCAGCCCCAGCATTTT. Its protein product is CASAIKPSNQPQHF.

Worth noting for this clone: This specimen includes other DNA sequences encoding the same CDR3. This sequence joins TRBV5-6 and TRBJ1-4, with a weak D call TRBD1 (5 bases). The CDR3 contains 15 residues. V dropped 0 bases and J dropped 0 bases, with 6 bases sitting between them. Germline CDR1 is SGHDT and CDR2 is YYEEEE. The CDR3 region has the DNA TGTGCCAGCAGCTTGGTAGGGGCAACTAATGAAAAACTGTTTTTT. This gives the protein CASSLVGATNEKLFF.

The CDR3 here is CASSGPGGDRKGNGYTF. The CDR3, as DNA: TGTGCCAGCAGTGGCCCAGGGGGCGACAGAAAGGGAAACGGCTACACCTTC. The chain combines TRBV6-4 with TRBJ1-2; 8 bases align to TRBD1. The CDR3 totals 17 residues. Germline V gene data show CDR1 as MRHNA and CDR2 as SNTAGT. Unmatched junction bases numbered 18, after V lost 4 bases and J lost 8 bases.

The chain couples TRBV5-4 to TRBJ2-4, with TRBD1 as a possible D gene (6 bases). Germline V gives CDR1 SGHNT, CDR2 YYREEE (reference sequence). The CDR3 sequence is 12 residues long. The V gene lost 4 bases and the J gene lost 7 bases, with 9 bases spanning the gap. The CDR3 DNA is TGTGCCAGCAGCCCGCAGGGGAACATTCAGTACTTC. Encoded protein: CASSPQGNIQYF.

J is TRBJ2-5 and V is TRBV25-1; 9 nucleotides agree with TRBD1. J gave up 8 bases and V 5 bases, and 12 bases lay outside the gene matches. CDR3 length equals 15 residues. Germline CDR1 is MGHDK and CDR2 is SYGVNS. CDR3 loop: CASSSRGQGPTTQYF. Written as DNA, the CDR3 is TGTGCCAGCAGTTCACGGGGACAGGGACCCACCACCCAGTACTTC.

The chain has TRBV9 and TRBJ2-4; TRBD1 is a possible D gene (6 bases). V was clipped by 4 bases and J by 9 bases, with 11 bases between them. CDR3 size: 12 residues. Germline V gives CDR1 SGDLS, CDR2 YYNGEE. The CDR3 DNA sequence: TGTGCCAGCAGCTCCAGCAGGGGCATTCAGTACTTC. Translated: CASSSSRGIQYF.

The chain recombines TRBV27 with TRBJ2-1; TRBD2 might be the D (6 bases). Germline V gene sequence: CDR1 MNHEY, CDR2 SMNVEV (reference sequence). V was trimmed by 5 bases and J by 4 bases, leaving 15 bases between them. The CDR3 length is 15 residues. The CDR3 coding sequence is TGTGCCAGCAGTCTGTCCGGGACTCCATACAATGAGCAGTTCTTC. Translated, it gives CASSLSGTPYNEQFF.

The chain links TRBV6-1 to TRBJ2-7; a possible D gene is TRBD1 (6 bases). The V end was cut by 0 bases, the J end by 11 bases, with 20 bases between. CDR3 size: 15 residues. Germline CDR1 reads MNHNS; CDR2 reads SASEGT. The CDR3 protein is CASSEAYRVGWGEYF. The DNA for the CDR3 is TGTGCCAGCAGTGAAGCGTACAGGGTTGGGTGGGGAGAGTACTTC.